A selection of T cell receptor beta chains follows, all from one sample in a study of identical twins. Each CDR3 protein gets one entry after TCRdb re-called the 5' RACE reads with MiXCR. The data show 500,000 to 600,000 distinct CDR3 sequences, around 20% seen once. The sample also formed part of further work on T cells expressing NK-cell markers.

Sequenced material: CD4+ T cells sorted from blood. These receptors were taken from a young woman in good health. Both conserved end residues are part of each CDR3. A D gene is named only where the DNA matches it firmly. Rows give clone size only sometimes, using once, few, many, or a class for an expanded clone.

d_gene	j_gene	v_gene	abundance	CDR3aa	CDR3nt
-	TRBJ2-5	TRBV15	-	CATSRDPAQTQYF	TGTGCCACCAGCAGAGACCCGGCCCAGACCCAGTACTTC
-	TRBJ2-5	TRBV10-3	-	CAISGDWETQYF	TGTGCCATCAGTGGGGACTGGGAGACCCAGTACTTC
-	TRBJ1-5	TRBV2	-	CASSDLEGRQPQHF	TGTGCCAGCAGTGATTTAGAGGGGAGGCAGCCCCAGCATTTT
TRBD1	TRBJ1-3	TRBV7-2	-	CASSPKQGAGNTIYF	TGTGCCAGCAGCCCCAAACAGGGGGCTGGAAACACCATATATTTT
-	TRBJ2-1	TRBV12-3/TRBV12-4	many	CASSPGNEQFF	TGTGCCAGCAGCCCTGGGAATGAGCAGTTCTTC
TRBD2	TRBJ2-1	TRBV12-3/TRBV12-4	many	CASSFQAGGPRGNEQFF	TGTGCCAGCAGTTTTCAAGCGGGGGGGCCAAGGGGGAATGAGCAGTTCTTC
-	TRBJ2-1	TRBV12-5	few	CASGTSHNEQFF	TGTGCTAGTGGTACTAGTCACAATGAGCAGTTCTTC
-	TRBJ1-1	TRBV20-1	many	CSARAPQNTEAFF	TGCAGTGCTAGAGCCCCCCAAAACACTGAAGCTTTCTTT
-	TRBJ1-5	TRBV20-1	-	CSAVRESDQPQHF	TGCAGTGCGGTCAGGGAGAGCGATCAGCCCCAGCATTTT
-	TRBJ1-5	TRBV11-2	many	CASSFQTDQPQHF	TGTGCCAGCAGCTTCCAGACCGATCAGCCCCAGCATTTT
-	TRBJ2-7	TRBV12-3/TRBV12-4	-	CASSPPSSPYEQYF	TGTGCCAGCAGTCCTCCATCCTCTCCCTACGAGCAGTACTTC
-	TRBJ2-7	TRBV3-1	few	CASSQGRGKSVEQYF	TGTGCCAGCAGTCAGGGGAGGGGGAAATCCGTCGAGCAGTACTTC
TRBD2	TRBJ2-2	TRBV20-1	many	CSARGTSGSNTGELFF	TGCAGTGCTAGAGGCACTAGCGGGTCGAACACCGGGGAGCTGTTTTTT
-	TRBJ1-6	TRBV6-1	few	CASSEFQPGHNSPLHF	TGTGCCAGCAGTGAGTTTCAGCCGGGCCATAATTCACCCCTCCACTTT
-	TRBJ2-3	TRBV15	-	CATKDYGFATQYF	TGTGCCACCAAAGATTACGGGTTCGCTACGCAGTATTTT
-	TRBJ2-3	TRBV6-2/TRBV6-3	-	CASSYASGTDTQYF	TGTGCCAGCAGTTACGCCTCCGGGACAGATACGCAGTATTTT
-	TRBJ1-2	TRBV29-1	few	CSGRGSEGYTF	TGCAGCGGGAGGGGGTCGGAGGGCTACACCTTC
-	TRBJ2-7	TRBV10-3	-	CAISGHRESSYEQYF	TGTGCCATCAGTGGGCACAGGGAAAGCTCCTACGAGCAGTACTTC
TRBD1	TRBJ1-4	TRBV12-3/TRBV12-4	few	CASSQGTGGNEKLFF	TGTGCCAGCAGTCAGGGGACAGGGGGAAATGAAAAACTGTTTTTT
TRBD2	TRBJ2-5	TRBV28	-	CASRGLAGQETQYF	TGTGCCAGCAGGGGACTAGCGGGACAAGAGACCCAGTACTTC
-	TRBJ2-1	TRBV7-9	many	CASSLERAYNEQFF	TGTGCCAGCAGCTTAGAAAGGGCTTACAATGAGCAGTTCTTC
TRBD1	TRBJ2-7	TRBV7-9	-	CASSLAWPGGEQYF	TGTGCCAGCAGCTTAGCGTGGCCAGGGGGCGAGCAGTACTTC
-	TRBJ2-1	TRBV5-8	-	CASSSPPNSYNEQFF	TGTGCCAGCAGCTCCCCACCGAACTCCTACAATGAGCAGTTCTTC
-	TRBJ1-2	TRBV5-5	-	CASAHGGHPLVYGYTF	TGTGCCAGCGCCCACGGGGGACATCCCCTAGTCTATGGCTACACCTTC
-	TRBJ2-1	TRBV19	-	CATADRAGDEQFF	TGTGCCACGGCGGACAGGGCGGGGGATGAGCAGTTCTTC
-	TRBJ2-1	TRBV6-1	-	CASSEWERPGLFF	TGTGCCAGCAGTGAATGGGAGAGGCCGGGGCTGTTCTTC
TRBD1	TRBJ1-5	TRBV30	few	CATQQGDQPQHF	TGTGCTACCCAACAGGGGGACCAGCCCCAGCATTTT
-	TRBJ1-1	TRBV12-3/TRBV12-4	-	CASRSQGTEAFF	TGTGCCAGCAGATCCCAGGGCACTGAAGCTTTCTTT
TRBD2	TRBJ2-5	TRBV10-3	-	CAISAHERGGETQYF	TGTGCCATCAGTGCCCACGAGCGGGGCGGAGAGACCCAGTACTTC
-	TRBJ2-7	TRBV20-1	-	CSARDSSRSYEQYF	TGCAGTGCTAGAGATAGTTCGCGTTCTTACGAGCAGTACTTC
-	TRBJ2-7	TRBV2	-	CASSARSTYEQYF	TGTGCCAGCAGTGCGCGGAGTACCTACGAGCAGTACTTC
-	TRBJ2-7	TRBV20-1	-	CSARADKGAYEQYF	TGCAGTGCGAGGGCCGACAAGGGAGCCTACGAGCAGTACTTC
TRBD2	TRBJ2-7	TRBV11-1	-	CASSPPHRLAGRTLEQYF	TGTGCCAGCAGCCCCCCTCACAGACTAGCGGGCCGTACGTTAGAGCAGTACTTC
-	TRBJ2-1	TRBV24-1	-	CATSDGVADSYNEQFF	TGTGCCACCAGTGACGGAGTCGCGGACTCCTACAATGAGCAGTTCTTC
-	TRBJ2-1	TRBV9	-	CAGTLRNEQFF	TGTGCCGGAACCCTTCGCAATGAGCAGTTCTTC
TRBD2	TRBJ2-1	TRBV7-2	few	CASSYQSGRPDFF	TGTGCCAGCAGCTACCAAAGCGGGAGGCCGGATTTCTTC
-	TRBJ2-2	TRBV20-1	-	CSAPGHLNTGELFF	TGCAGTGCTCCGGGACACCTGAACACCGGGGAGCTGTTTTTT
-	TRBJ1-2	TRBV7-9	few	CASSLQGFGYGYTF	TGTGCCAGCAGCTTACAGGGTTTCGGCTATGGCTACACCTTC
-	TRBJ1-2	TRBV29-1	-	CSVEDGAAGVGYTF	TGCAGCGTTGAAGATGGGGCGGCGGGGGTCGGCTACACCTTC
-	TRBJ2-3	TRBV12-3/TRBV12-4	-	CASSLADSSTDTQYF	TGTGCCAGCAGCTTAGCGGATTCTAGCACAGATACGCAGTATTTT
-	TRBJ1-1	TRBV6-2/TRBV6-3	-	CASSLPRGGTNTEAFF	TGTGCCAGCAGTCTTCCTCGCGGGGGAACGAACACTGAAGCTTTCTTT
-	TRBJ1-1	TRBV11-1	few	CASSLVGGETEAFF	TGTGCCAGCAGCTTAGTAGGCGGGGAGACTGAAGCTTTCTTT
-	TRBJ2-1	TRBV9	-	CASSVAPPLTNEQFF	TGTGCCAGCAGCGTAGCTCCACCTCTGACCAATGAGCAGTTCTTC
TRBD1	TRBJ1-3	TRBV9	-	CASSARTGASGNTIYF	TGTGCCAGCAGCGCCCGTACAGGGGCCTCTGGAAACACCATATATTTT
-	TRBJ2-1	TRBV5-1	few	CASSLLAPYNEQFF	TGCGCCAGCAGCTTGTTAGCGCCCTACAATGAGCAGTTCTTC
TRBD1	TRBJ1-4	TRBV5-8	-	CASSSRQGGEKLFF	TGTGCCAGCAGCTCAAGACAGGGAGGAGAAAAACTGTTTTTT
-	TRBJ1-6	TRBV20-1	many	CSARSGGGNSPLHF	TGCAGTGCTAGATCGGGGGGCGGTAATTCACCCCTCCACTTT
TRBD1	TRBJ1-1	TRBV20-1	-	CSVYRGQFTEAFF	TGCAGTGTATACAGGGGGCAATTCACTGAAGCTTTCTTT
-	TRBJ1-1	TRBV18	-	CASSPPFVGQTEAFF	TGTGCCAGCTCACCACCTTTCGTAGGGCAGACTGAAGCTTTCTTT
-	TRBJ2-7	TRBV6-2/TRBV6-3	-	CTSSTTRVQYF	TGTACCAGCAGCACGACGAGGGTGCAGTACTTC
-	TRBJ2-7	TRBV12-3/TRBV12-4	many	CASSFGRFYYEQYF	TGTGCCAGCAGTTTTGGACGGTTCTACTACGAGCAGTACTTC
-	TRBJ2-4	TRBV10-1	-	CASSSAPGIQYF	TGCGCCAGCAGTTCGGCACCGGGCATTCAGTACTTC
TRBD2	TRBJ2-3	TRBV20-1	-	CSASGGTSTDTQYF	TGCAGTGCAAGCGGGGGGACCAGCACAGATACGCAGTATTTT
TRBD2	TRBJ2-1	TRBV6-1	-	CASSSSSGRWNEQFF	TGTGCCAGCAGCTCTTCTAGCGGGAGATGGAATGAGCAGTTCTTC
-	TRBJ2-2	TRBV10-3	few	CAGRAFGTGELFF	TGTGCCGGAAGGGCCTTCGGCACCGGGGAGCTGTTTTTT